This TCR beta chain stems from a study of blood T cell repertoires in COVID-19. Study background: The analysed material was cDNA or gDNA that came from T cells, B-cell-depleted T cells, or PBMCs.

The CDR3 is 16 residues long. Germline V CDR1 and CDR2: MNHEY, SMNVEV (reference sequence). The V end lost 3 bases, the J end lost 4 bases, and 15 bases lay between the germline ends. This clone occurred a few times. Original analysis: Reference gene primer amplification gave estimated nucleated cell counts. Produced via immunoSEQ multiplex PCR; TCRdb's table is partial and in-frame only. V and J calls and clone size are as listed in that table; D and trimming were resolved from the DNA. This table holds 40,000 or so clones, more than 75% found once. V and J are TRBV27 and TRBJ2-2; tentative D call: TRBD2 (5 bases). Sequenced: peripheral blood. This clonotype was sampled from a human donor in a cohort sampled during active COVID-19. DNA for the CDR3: TGTGCCAGCAGTTTTATCCGGGGAAAAGGCACCGGGGAGCTGTTTTTT. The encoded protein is CASSFIRGKGTGELFF.